This T cell receptor (beta chain) was sequenced during a study of molecular identifiers for immune sequencing clone quantification. The overall study: Five portions were made in replicates from RNA of roughly 18,000 or 92,000 naive CD8 cells, and four underwent sequencing.

Naive CD8 T cells were sorted, and the gate applied was CD8+CD4-CCR7+CD45RA+. The sample holds many counts of this clonotype. Its matching antigen is unknown. Each CDR3 protein is one row after TCRdb ran MiXCR on the PCR reads. The table includes just under 650,000 distinct CDR3 sequences, just under 20% detected once. Overall study results and limits: Spiked Jurkat TCR RNA equal to one cell could reportedly be picked out among one million naive cells.

The CDR3 runs to 16 residues. Germline CDR1 and CDR2: WSHSY and SAAADI. Trimming took 6 bases from V and 1 from J, leaving 17 bases between them. V usage is TRBV10-2 and J usage is TRBJ2-3; D may be TRBD2 (7 bases). The sequencing sample was made of naive CD8+ T cells from blood, with Jurkat cell RNA spiked in. Subset of the sample: FACS-sorted CD8+CD4-CCR7+CD45RA+ naive T cells. This TCR came from a human donor in good health. Some libraries in this study had Jurkat cell RNA spiked in. The CDR3 DNA is TGCGCCAGCAGCAGCCGGGGGGCGGGGGGCACAGATACGCAGTATTTT. It is translated as CASSSRGAGGTDTQYF.